Listed below are T cell receptor beta chains from one sample, sequenced in a study of control samples from healthy donors and cancer patients. Produced via immunoSEQ multiplex PCR; TCRdb's table is partial and in-frame only. The sample lists about 120,000 clones, around 90% occurring once. Sequenced input: blood. The receptors were gathered from a man in his fifties or sixties in good health. CDR3s include the opening cysteine and the closing phenylalanine or tryptophan. A D gene is named only where the DNA matches it firmly. For some rows the clone size is stated as once, few or many, or as a class when expanded; others skip it.

v_gene	abundance	j_gene	d_gene	CDR3nt	CDR3aa
TRBV5-6	NA	TRBJ2-1	TRBD1	TGTGCCAGCAGCTTACCCGACAGGGGCCTACCGCAGTTCTTC	CASSLPDRGLPQFF
TRBV19	NA	TRBJ1-1	TRBD1	TGTGCCAGTAGTAAACAGGGGGGGAACACTGAAGCTTTCTTT	CASSKQGGNTEAFF
TRBV5-1	NA	TRBJ1-5	TRBD1	TGCGCCAGCAGCCTGGGGACAGGGGATAATCAGCCCCAGCATTTT	CASSLGTGDNQPQHF
TRBV29-1	NA	TRBJ2-5	TRBD1	TGCAGCGTTGTCACAGGGGGCCAAGAGACCCAGTACTTC	CSVVTGGQETQYF
TRBV7-8	NA	TRBJ2-3	TRBD2	TGTGCCAGCAGCTCCCTCCACGGGGGGGCCGGGACAGATACGCAGTATTTT	CASSSLHGGAGTDTQYF
TRBV19	many	TRBJ1-1	NA	TGTGCCAGTAGTCAGGGCAGGGCGTCCTATGAAGCTTTCTTT	CASSQGRASYEAFF
TRBV24-1	NA	TRBJ2-1	TRBD2	TGTGCCACCAGTGATTTCTCCTCCGGGACTAGCGGGGGAAGCTCCTACAATGAGCAGTTCTTC	CATSDFSSGTSGGSSYNEQFF
TRBV5-1	many	TRBJ2-2	TRBD2	TGCGCCAGCAGCGCAAGACTAGCGGGGGCCGGGGAGCTGTTTTTT	CASSARLAGAGELFF
TRBV19	NA	TRBJ1-1	NA	TGTGCCAGTAGTATGAAGCATTTCACTGAAGCTTTCTTT	CASSMKHFTEAFF
TRBV4-3	once	TRBJ1-5	TRBD1	TGCGCCAGCAGCCCTGGCCTCAGGGGGAATCAGCCCCAGCATTTT	CASSPGLRGNQPQHF
TRBV15	NA	TRBJ1-1	TRBD1	TGTGCCACCAGCAGACGCTGGACAGGGCAAGGGGGCACTGAAGCTTTCTTT	CATSRRWTGQGGTEAFF
TRBV2	NA	TRBJ2-7	NA	TGTGCCAGCAGTGTTTGGGGGAGCTCCTACGAGCAGTACTTC	CASSVWGSSYEQYF
TRBV5-5	NA	TRBJ1-5	NA	TGTGCCAGCAGCTTGGGATGGGCCGAAAGCAATCAGCCCCAGCATTTT	CASSLGWAESNQPQHF
TRBV2	NA	TRBJ1-2	TRBD1	TGTGCCAGCACCCTGGACAGGGCTGATGGCTACACCTTC	CASTLDRADGYTF
TRBV27	NA	TRBJ1-1	NA	TGTGCCAGCAGTTTAAACGGGATCAACACTGAAGCTTTCTTT	CASSLNGINTEAFF
TRBV19	NA	TRBJ2-1	NA	TGTGCCAGTAGTATTGACAGCCTCAATGAGCAGTTCTTC	CASSIDSLNEQFF
TRBV3-1/TRBV3-2	NA	TRBJ2-3	NA	TGTGCCAGCAGCCAAGCAGATACGCAGTATTTT	CASSQADTQYF
TRBV5-1	once	TRBJ1-4	TRBD1	TGCGCCAGCACCGAGCAGGGGGCAGAGGAAAAACTGTTTTTT	CASTEQGAEEKLFF
TRBV4-2	NA	TRBJ2-2	TRBD2	TGTGCCAGCAGCCAAGACCTAGCGGGGGGGGCTGACACCGGGGAGCTGTTTTTT	CASSQDLAGGADTGELFF
TRBV25-1	NA	TRBJ1-1	NA	TGTGCCAGCAGTGAATGGTCAGGGACCGCTGAAGCTTTCTTT	CASSEWSGTAEAFF
TRBV5-8	once	TRBJ1-1	NA	TGTGCCAGCAGCTTGGTTTACCCGAACACTGAAGCTTTCTTT	CASSLVYPNTEAFF
TRBV4-1	NA	TRBJ1-2	NA	TGCGCCAGCAGCCATGGGGGGACCTCTCCAGCTAACTATGGCTACACCTTC	CASSHGGTSPANYGYTF
TRBV5-4	once	TRBJ1-1	TRBD1	TGTGCCAGCAACCTACAGGGGGCCACTGAAGCTTTCTTT	CASNLQGATEAFF
TRBV21-1	few	TRBJ2-5	NA	TGTGCCAGCAGCACCGGGAAACATTCAGAAGAGACCCAGTACTTC	CASSTGKHSEETQYF
TRBV9	NA	TRBJ2-2	TRBD1	TGTGCCAGCAGCGTAGTTGACAGGGGGTTAACCGGGGAGCTGTTTTTT	CASSVVDRGLTGELFF
TRBV10-3	NA	TRBJ1-2	NA	TGTGCCATCAGTGAGCAGGGCTCCGACCTTGGCTACACCTTC	CAISEQGSDLGYTF
TRBV30	NA	TRBJ1-2	NA	TGTGCCTGGAGTGTACCCAGCCTTAACTATGGCTACACCTTC	CAWSVPSLNYGYTF
TRBV6-6	NA	TRBJ1-1	NA	TGTGCCAGCAGCCCCTCGGCTGAAGCTTTCTTT	CASSPSAEAFF
TRBV19	NA	TRBJ1-5	NA	TGTGCCAGTAGTTGGGCAGGCTATAGCAATCAGCCCCAGCATTTT	CASSWAGYSNQPQHF